Described below is a single T cell receptor (beta chain) sequence and its context. This sample is drawn from a study of blood T cell repertoires in COVID-19. About the study: The cDNA or gDNA used as material had been derived from T cells, B-cell-depleted T cells, or PBMCs.

The repertoire was sequenced with immunoSEQ multiplex PCR; TCRdb's copy has only in-frame clones and lacks some. The table includes tens of thousands of clones, roughly 85% detected once. CDR3 length equals 15 residues. Germline CDR1 WNHNN, CDR2 SYGVQD (reference sequence). The junction had 6 bases not matched to a gene; V was cut back by 6 bases and J by 8 bases. The sequencing input was peripheral blood. This chain connects TRBV10-1 to TRBJ2-1; 14 nucleotides match TRBD2. This sequence originates from a man between 60 and 75 years old with COVID-19, enrolled during active disease. The CDR3 sequence: CASSAGLAGVDEQFF. In DNA form, the CDR3 reads TGCGCCAGCAGCGCGGGACTAGCGGGAGTTGATGAGCAGTTCTTC.